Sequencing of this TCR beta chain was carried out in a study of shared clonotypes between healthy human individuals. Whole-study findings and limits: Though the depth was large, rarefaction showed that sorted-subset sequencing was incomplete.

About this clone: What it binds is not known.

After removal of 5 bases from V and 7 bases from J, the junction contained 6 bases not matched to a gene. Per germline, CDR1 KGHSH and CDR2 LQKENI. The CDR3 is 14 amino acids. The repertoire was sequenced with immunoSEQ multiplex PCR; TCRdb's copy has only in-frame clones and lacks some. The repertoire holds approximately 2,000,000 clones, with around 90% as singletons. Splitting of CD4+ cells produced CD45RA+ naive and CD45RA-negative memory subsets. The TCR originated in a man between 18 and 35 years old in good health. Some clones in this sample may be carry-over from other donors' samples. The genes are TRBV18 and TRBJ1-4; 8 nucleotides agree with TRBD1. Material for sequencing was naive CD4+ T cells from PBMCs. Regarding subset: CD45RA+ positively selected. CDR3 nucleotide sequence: TGTGCCAGCTCATTCGGACAGGGCGGTGAAAAACTGTTTTTT. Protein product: CASSFGQGGEKLFF.